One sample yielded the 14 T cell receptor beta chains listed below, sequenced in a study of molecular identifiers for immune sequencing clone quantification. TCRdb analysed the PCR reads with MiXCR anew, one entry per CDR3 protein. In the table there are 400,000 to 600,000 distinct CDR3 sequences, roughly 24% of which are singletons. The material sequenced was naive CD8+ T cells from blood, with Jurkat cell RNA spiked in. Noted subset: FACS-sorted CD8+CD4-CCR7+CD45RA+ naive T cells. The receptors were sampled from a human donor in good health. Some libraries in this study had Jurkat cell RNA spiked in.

CDR3 nucleotide sequence: TGCAGCGTTGCCCTGGGGAGTTACAATGAGCAGTTCTTC. Protein: CSVALGSYNEQFF. The chain has TRBV29-1 and TRBJ2-1; the D gene is possibly TRBD2 (5 bases). Germline CDR1 SQVTM, CDR2 ANQGSEA. This CDR3 region has 13 residues. V lost 4 bases to trimming and J lost 4 bases, with 11 bases between them.

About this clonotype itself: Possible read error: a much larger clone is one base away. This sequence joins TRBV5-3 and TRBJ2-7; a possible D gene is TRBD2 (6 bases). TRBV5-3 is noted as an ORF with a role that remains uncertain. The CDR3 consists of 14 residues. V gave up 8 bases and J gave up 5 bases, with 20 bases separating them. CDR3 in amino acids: CASGLVGAGDEQYF. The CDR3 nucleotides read TGTGCCAGCGGCTTGGTGGGAGCGGGCGACGAGCAGTACTTC.

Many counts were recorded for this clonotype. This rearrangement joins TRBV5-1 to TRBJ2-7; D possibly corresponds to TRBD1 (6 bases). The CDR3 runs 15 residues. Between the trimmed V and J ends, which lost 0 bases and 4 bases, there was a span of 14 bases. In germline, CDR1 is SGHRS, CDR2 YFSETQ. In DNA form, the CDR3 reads TGCGCCAGCAGCTTGGAGGGCAGGGGTCGGTACGAGCAGTACTTC. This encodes CASSLEGRGRYEQYF.

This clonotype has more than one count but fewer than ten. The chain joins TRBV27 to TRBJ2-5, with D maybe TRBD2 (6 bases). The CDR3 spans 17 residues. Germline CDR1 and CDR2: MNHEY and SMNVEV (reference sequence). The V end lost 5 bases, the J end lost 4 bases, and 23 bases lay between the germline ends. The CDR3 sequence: CASSPIRLSGGAETQYF. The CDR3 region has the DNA TGTGCCAGCAGTCCTATCAGACTTAGCGGCGGGGCAGAGACCCAGTACTTC.

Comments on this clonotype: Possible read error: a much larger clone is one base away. The CDR3: CSVESGDSNQPQQF. CDR3 in DNA: TGCAGCGTTGAATCCGGGGACAGCAATCAGCCCCAGCAGTTT. The chain links TRBV29-1 to TRBJ1-5; 7 nucleotides agree with TRBD1. CDR3 length equals 14 residues. Germline V gives CDR1 SQVTM, CDR2 ANQGSEA.

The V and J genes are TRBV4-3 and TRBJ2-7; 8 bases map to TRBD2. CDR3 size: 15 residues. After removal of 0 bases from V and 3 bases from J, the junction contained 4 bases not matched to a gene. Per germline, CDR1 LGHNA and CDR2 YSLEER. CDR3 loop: CASSQEIAGSYEQYF. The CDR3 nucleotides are TGCGCCAGCAGCCAAGAGATAGCGGGAAGCTACGAGCAGTACTTC.

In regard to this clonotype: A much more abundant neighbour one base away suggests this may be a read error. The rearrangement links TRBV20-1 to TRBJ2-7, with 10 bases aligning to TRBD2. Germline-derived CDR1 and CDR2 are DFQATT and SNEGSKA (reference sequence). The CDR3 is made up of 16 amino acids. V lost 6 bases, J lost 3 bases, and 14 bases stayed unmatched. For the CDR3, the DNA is TGCAGTGCCAAGCAGCCAGGGGCTAGCGGGAGCTACGAGCAGTACTTC. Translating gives CSAKQPGASGSYEQYF.

CDR3 protein: CATKVRDTQYF. CDR3 sequence (DNA): TGTGCCACCAAGGTACGGGATACGCAGTATTTT. This chain connects TRBV27 to TRBJ2-3; D remains ambiguous. The CDR3 is 11 amino acids. Germline CDR1 is MNHEY and CDR2 is SMNVEV (reference sequence). Trimming removed 10 bases from V and 6 bases from J, with 11 bases in between.

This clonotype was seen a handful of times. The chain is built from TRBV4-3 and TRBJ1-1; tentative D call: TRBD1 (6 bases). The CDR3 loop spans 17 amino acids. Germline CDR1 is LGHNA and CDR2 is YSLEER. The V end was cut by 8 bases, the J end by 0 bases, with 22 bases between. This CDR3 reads CASRLGLGGPMNTEAFF. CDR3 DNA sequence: TGCGCCAGCCGCCTTGGACTAGGGGGACCCATGAACACTGAAGCTTTCTTT.

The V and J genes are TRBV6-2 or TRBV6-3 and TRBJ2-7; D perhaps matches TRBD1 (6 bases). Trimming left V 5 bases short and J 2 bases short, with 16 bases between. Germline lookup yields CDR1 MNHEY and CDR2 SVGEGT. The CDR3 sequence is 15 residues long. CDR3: CASSTPGHQTYEQYF. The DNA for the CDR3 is TGTGCCAGCAGTACTCCGGGACACCAAACCTACGAGCAGTACTTC.

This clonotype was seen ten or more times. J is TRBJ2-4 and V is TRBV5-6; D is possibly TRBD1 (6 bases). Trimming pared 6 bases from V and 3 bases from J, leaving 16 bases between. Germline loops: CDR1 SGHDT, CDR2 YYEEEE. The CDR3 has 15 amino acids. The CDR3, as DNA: TGTGCCAGCACCGGGGACACGGCGCGCAAAAACATTCAGTACTTC. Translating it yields CASTGDTARKNIQYF.

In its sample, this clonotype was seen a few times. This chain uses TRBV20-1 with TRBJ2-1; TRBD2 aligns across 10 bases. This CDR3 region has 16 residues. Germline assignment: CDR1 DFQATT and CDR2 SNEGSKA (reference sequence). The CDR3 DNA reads TGCAGGGGAGCGGGAGGGCCGACCGAGGCCTACAATGAGCAGTTCTTC. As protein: CRGAGGPTEAYNEQFF.

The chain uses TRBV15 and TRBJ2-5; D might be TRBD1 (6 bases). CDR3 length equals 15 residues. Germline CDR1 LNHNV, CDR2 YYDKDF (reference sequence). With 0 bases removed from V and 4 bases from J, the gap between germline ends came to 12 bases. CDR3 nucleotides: TGTGCCACCAGCAGAGACAGGGGATGGGGAGAGACCCAGTACTTC. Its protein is CATSRDRGWGETQYF.

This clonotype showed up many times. DNA for the CDR3: TGTGCCAGCAGACCGGGACCCAATCAGCCCCAGCATTTT. Amino acids: CASRPGPNQPQHF. The chain carries TRBV12-3 or TRBV12-4 and TRBJ1-5; D is possibly TRBD1 (5 bases). Trimming left V 6 bases short and J 3 bases short, with 9 bases between. This CDR3 spans 13 amino acids.